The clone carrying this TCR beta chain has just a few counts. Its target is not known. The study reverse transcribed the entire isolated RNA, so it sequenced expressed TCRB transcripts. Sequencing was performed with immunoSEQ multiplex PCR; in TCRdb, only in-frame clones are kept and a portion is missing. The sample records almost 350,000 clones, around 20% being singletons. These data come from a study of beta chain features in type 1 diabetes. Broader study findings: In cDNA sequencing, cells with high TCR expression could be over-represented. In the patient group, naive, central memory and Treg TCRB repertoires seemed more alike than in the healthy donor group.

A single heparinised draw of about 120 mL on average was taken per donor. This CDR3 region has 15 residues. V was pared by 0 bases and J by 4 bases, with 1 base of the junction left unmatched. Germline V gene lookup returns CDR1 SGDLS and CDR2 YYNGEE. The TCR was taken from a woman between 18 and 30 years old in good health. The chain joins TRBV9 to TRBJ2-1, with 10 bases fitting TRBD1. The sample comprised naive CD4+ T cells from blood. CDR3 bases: TGTGCCAGCAGCGTAGGGACAGGGGGATACAATGAGCAGTTCTTC. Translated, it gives CASSVGTGGYNEQFF.